This TCR beta chain was sequenced for a study of T cells in Graves' hyperthyroidism and ophthalmopathy. Study-wide context: Peripheral blood was secured at the point of initial diagnosis, before any treatment. General observations from the study: For ophthalmopathy, model prediction preceded onset by a median about 6.4 months.

This clonotype was detected only a few times. Its antigen is still unknown. CDR1 SGHTA and CDR2 FQGTGA come from the germline V gene. This CDR3 has 16 residues. With V trimmed by 2 bases and J by 3 bases, 5 bases remained unmatched. Amplification of TCR beta CDR3 regions used RNA as the template. The HTBI primer set drove a first-round RT-PCR of the TCR CDR3. TCRdb itself ran the multiplex PCR reads through MiXCR, one entry per CDR3 protein. The sample records approximately 690,000 distinct CDR3 sequences, about 15% being singletons. The sequence was obtained from a woman aged 50 to 60 with Graves' ophthalmopathy. The sample was blood. This sequence joins TRBV7-3 and TRBJ2-3; 10 positions match TRBD1. CDR3 amino acids: CASSLVGTGETDTQYF. CDR3 coding DNA: TGTGCCAGCAGCTTAGTCGGGACAGGGGAAACAGATACGCAGTATTTT.